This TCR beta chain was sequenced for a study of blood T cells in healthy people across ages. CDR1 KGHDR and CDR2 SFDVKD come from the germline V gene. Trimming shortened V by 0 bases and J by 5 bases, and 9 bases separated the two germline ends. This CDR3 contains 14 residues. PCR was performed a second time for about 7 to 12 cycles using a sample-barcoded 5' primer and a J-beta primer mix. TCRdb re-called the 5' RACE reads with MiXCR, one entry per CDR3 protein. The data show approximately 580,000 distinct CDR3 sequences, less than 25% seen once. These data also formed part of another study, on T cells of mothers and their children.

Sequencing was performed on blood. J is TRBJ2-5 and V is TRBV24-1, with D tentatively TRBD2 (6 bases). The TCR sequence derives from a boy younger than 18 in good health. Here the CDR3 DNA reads TGTGCCACCAGTGATTTGGCGGGGCCGGAGACCCAGTACTTC. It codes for CATSDLAGPETQYF.